This T cell receptor (beta chain) was found in a study of T-cell memory formation after mild COVID-19. Study outcomes and limitations: Clones contracting across day 15 to 85 had a balanced CD4/CD8 profile; later expanding clones leaned CD4+. Contracting CD4+ clones lay largely in CM and EM, with CD8+ ones residing in EMRA. Clones from the second wave (peaking day 37) had unconfirmed SARS-CoV-2 specificity.

With respect to this clonotype: Its antigen is still unknown.

V shed 1 base and J shed 2 bases, with 16 bases lying between them. CDR1 is MGHRA, CDR2 YSYEKL, per germline. The CDR3 runs 17 residues. TCRdb re-called the 5' RACE reads with MiXCR, one entry per CDR3 protein. The sample yields 350,000 or so distinct CDR3 sequences, 20% to 25% seen once. The source of this sequence is a young man who had mild COVID-19 (a few samples of this study predate the infection). Cell type and time point are not known. This chain joins TRBV4-1 and TRBJ2-3; perhaps TRBD2 as D (5 bases). Sequencing was done on a sample of PBMCs or a T cell subset sorted from them (not recorded which). Written as DNA, the CDR3 is TGCGCCAGCAGCCAAGCCGGACCCGGAGGAGACACAGATACGCAGTATTTT. Its protein product is CASSQAGPGGDTDTQYF.